A selection of T cell receptor beta chains follows, all from one sample in a study of Ad26.COV2.S vaccination and SARS-CoV-2 variants. Clones were sequenced by immunoSEQ multiplex PCR, and TCRdb holds only the in-frame ones, with some missing. The data contain around 450,000 clones, about 90% of them singletons. The sequencing here drew on peripheral blood, taken in a trial of Ad26.COV2.S vaccine versus placebo. These TCRs come from a person between 18 and 59 years old who received the Ad26.COV2.S COVID-19 vaccine or a placebo. Both conserved end residues are part of each CDR3. The D gene is left open where the match is weak. Clone size is given for some rows only: seen once, a few or many times, or a class if the clone is expanded.

V	J	D	size	DNA	CDR3
TRBV5-5	TRBJ2-1	NA	NA	TGTGCCAGCAGCTTTGGACGAAACAATGAGCAGTTCTTC	CASSFGRNNEQFF
TRBV7-8	TRBJ2-2	NA	NA	TGTGCCAGCAGCTTAGTAGGCCAGGCGGGAAACACCGGGGAGCTGTTTTTT	CASSLVGQAGNTGELFF
TRBV19	TRBJ1-2	NA	NA	TGTGCCAGTAGCTATGCGGACTCCTATGGCTACACCTTC	CASSYADSYGYTF
TRBV18	TRBJ2-5	NA	once	TGTGCCAGCTCACCTCGGTCAGAGACCCAGTACTTC	CASSPRSETQYF
TRBV28	TRBJ2-1	NA	NA	TGTGCCAGCAGACCCCCCTCCCCCGACCACAATGAGCAGTTCTTC	CASRPPSPDHNEQFF
TRBV27	TRBJ1-4	NA	once	TGTGCCAGCAGTCCCGAGACCGGGGCATTACGACTGTTTTTT	CASSPETGALRLFF
TRBV27	TRBJ2-2	NA	NA	TGTGCCAGCAGTTTCTTCCCCGGGACCCTCAACACCGGGGAGCTGTTTTTT	CASSFFPGTLNTGELFF
TRBV19	TRBJ2-1	NA	NA	TGTGCCAGTAGGTCCGGACAGTTTGTTTACAATGAGCAGTTCTTC	CASRSGQFVYNEQFF
TRBV6-2/TRBV6-3	TRBJ1-6	NA	NA	TGTGCCAGCAGTTACTGGGGTTCACCCCTCCACTTT	CASSYWGSPLHF
TRBV20-1	TRBJ2-2	NA	NA	TGCAGTGCTCTTACCGGGGAGCTGTTTTTT	CSALTGELFF
TRBV5-1	TRBJ2-3	TRBD2	NA	TGCGCCAGCAGCTTTAGCGGGAGAGAGGCAGATACGCAGTATTTT	CASSFSGREADTQYF
TRBV28	TRBJ2-7	NA	NA	TGTGCCAGCTCCTGGGGCTACGAGCAGTACTTC	CASSWGYEQYF
TRBV5-1	TRBJ2-7	NA	once	TGCGCCAGCAGCTTGGTTTCGGGGGAGTCCTACGAGCAGTACTTC	CASSLVSGESYEQYF
TRBV29-1	TRBJ1-1	TRBD1	NA	TGCAGCGTTGGAGAGGGACTAGGACAGGGGAACACTGAAGCTTTCTTT	CSVGEGLGQGNTEAFF
TRBV18	TRBJ2-5	NA	NA	TGTGCCAGCTCACCGTCGGCGAGCCAGGGGACCCAGTACTTC	CASSPSASQGTQYF
TRBV30	TRBJ2-3	NA	NA	TGTGCCTGGAGGCCGTGGGAGACAGATACGCAGTATTTT	CAWRPWETDTQYF
TRBV27	TRBJ2-1	TRBD2	once	TGTGCCAGCAGTTTAGCGGGAGCCTCCTACAATGAGCAGTTCTTC	CASSLAGASYNEQFF
TRBV9	TRBJ2-7	TRBD2	once	TGTGCCAGCAGCGTAGATGGACTAGCGGGAGCCTACGAGCAGTACTTC	CASSVDGLAGAYEQYF
TRBV5-4	TRBJ2-6	NA	NA	TGTGCCAGCGGACCTCCCCCTCTTGCTGGGGCCAACGTCCTGACTTTC	CASGPPPLAGANVLTF
TRBV12-3/TRBV12-4	TRBJ2-5	NA	NA	TGTGCCAGCAGTTTGAAGGGCCGGGAGACCCAGTACTTC	CASSLKGRETQYF
TRBV27	TRBJ2-3	NA	once	TGTGCCAGCAGTTTAAGTCCCCTCACAGATACGCAGTATTTT	CASSLSPLTDTQYF
TRBV30	TRBJ1-6	TRBD1	NA	TGTGCCTGGAGTGTAGGGGACAGGGTGAATTCACCCCTCCACTTT	CAWSVGDRVNSPLHF
TRBV9	TRBJ2-2	TRBD2	once	TGTGCCAGCAGCGGGACTAGCGCCGCGAACACCGGGGAGCTGTTTTTT	CASSGTSAANTGELFF
TRBV18	TRBJ2-1	TRBD2	few	TGTGCCAGCTCACCTTTGGAGAGCGGGAGGCCGAATGAGCAGTTCTTC	CASSPLESGRPNEQFF
TRBV29-1	TRBJ2-3	NA	NA	TGCAGCGTTGAACTCACAGATACGCAGTATTTT	CSVELTDTQYF
TRBV6-5	TRBJ2-1	TRBD2	NA	TGTGCCAGCTTGCCTAGCGGGAAGAATGAGCAGTTCTTC	CASLPSGKNEQFF
TRBV30	TRBJ1-2	NA	NA	TGTGCCTGGAGTATAAAGGCGACAGTCTATGGCTACACCTTC	CAWSIKATVYGYTF